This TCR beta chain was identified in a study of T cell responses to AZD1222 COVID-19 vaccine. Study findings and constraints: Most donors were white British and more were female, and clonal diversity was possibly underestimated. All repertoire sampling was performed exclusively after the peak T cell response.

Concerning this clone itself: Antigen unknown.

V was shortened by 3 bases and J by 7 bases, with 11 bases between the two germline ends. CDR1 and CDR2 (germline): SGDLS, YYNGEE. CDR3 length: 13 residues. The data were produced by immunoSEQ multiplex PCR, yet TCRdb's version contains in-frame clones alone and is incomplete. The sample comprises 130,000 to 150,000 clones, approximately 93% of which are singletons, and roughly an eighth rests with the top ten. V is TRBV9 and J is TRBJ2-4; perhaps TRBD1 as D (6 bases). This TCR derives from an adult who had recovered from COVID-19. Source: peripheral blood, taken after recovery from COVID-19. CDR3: CASSEGHGNIQYF. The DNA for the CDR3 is TGTGCCAGCAGCGAGGGACACGGGAACATTCAGTACTTC.